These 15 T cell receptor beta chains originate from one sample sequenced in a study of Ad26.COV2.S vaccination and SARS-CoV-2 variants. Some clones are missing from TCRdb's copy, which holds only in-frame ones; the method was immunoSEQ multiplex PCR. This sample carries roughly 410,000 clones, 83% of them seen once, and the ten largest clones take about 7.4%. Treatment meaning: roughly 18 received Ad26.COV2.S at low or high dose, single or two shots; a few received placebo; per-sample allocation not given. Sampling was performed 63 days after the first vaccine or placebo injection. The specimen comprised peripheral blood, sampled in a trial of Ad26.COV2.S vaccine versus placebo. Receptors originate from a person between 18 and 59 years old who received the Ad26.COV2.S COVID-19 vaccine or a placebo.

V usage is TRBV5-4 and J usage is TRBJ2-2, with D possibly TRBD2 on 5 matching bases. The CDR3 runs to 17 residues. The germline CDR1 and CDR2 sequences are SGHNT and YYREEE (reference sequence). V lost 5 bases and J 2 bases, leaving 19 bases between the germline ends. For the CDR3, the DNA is TGTGCCAGCAGACTTCGCGTACGCGGGCCTAACACCGGGGAGCTGTTTTTT. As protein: CASRLRVRGPNTGELFF.

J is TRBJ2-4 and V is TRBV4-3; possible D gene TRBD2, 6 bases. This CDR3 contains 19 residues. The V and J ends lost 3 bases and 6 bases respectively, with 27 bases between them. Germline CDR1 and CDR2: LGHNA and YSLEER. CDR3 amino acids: CASSQAFFPGSLRGNIQYF. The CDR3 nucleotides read TGCGCCAGCAGCCAGGCATTTTTTCCCGGGTCCCTGCGGGGAAACATTCAGTACTTC.

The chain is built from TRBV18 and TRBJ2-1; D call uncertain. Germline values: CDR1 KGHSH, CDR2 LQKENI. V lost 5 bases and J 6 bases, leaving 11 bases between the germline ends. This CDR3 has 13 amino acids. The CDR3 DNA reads TGTGCCAGCTCAGGGTCCCGTACCAATGAGCAGTTCTTC. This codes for CASSGSRTNEQFF.

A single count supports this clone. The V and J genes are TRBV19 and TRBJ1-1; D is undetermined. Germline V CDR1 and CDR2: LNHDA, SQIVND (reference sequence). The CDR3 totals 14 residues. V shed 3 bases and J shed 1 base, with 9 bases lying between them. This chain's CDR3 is CASSILTGNTEAFF. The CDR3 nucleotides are TGTGCCAGTAGTATTCTGACGGGGAACACTGAAGCTTTCTTT.

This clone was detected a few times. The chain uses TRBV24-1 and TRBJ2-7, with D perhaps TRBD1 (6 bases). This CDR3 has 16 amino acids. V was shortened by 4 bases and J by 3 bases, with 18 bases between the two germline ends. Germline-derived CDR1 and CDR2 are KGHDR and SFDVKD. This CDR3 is CATSDATPGHVYEQYF. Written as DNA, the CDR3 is TGTGCCACCAGTGACGCCACCCCGGGACATGTCTACGAGCAGTACTTC.

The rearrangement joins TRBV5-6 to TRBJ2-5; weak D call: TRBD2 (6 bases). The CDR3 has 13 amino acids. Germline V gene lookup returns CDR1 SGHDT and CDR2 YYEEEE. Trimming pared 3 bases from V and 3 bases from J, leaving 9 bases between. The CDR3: CASSSGLEETQYF. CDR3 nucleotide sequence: TGTGCCAGCAGCTCGGGACTGGAAGAGACCCAGTACTTC. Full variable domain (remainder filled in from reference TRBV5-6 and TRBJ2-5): DAGVTQSPTHLIKTRGQQVTLRCSPKSGHDTVSWYQQALGQGPQFIFQYYEEEERQRGNFPDRFSGHQFPNYSSELNVNALLLGDSALYLCASSSGLEETQYFGPGTRLLVL.

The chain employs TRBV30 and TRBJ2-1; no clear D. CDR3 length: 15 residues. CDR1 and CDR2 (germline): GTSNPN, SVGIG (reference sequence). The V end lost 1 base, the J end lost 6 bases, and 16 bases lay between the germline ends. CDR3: CAWSERQPYTNEQFF. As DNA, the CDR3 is TGTGCCTGGAGTGAGAGGCAGCCTTATACCAATGAGCAGTTCTTC.

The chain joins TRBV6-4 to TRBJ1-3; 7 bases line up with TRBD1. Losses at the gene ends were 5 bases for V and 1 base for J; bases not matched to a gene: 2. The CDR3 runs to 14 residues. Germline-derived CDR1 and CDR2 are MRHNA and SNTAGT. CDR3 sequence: CASSHRGSGNTIYF. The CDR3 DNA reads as TGTGCCAGCAGTCACAGGGGATCTGGAAACACCATATATTTT.

The CDR3 region is CATSTRGSGRTEAFF. CDR3 coding DNA: TGTGCCACCAGCACCCGGGGGTCGGGCAGGACTGAAGCTTTCTTT. The chain couples TRBV15 to TRBJ1-1, with D possibly TRBD1 on 5 matching bases. Trimming cost V 4 bases and J 5 bases, with 17 bases left between them. The CDR3 has 15 amino acids. Per the germline V gene, CDR1 is LNHNV and CDR2 is YYDKDF (reference sequence).

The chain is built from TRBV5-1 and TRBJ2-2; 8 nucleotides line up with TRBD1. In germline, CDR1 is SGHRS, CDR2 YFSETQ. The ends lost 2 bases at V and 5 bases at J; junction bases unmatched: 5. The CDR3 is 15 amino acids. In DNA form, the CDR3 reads TGCGCCAGCAGCTTCTGGACAGGGCGGACCGGGGAGCTGTTTTTT. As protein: CASSFWTGRTGELFF.

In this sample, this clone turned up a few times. The CDR3 coding sequence is TGTGCCAGCAGTACTCTCTACGAGCAGTACTTC. It codes for CASSTLYEQYF. The genes are TRBV2 and TRBJ2-7, with D hard to call. The CDR3 runs to 11 residues. CDR1 is SNHLY, CDR2 FYNNEI, per germline. Trimming removed 5 bases at V and 3 bases at J, with 5 bases between.

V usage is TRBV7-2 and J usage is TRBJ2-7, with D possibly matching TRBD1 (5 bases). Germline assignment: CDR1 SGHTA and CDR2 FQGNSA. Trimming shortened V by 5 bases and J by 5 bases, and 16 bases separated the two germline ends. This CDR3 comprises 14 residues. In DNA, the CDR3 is TGTGCCAGCAGCCCTCAAGGGGTTGGGAACGAGCAGTACTTC. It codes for CASSPQGVGNEQYF.

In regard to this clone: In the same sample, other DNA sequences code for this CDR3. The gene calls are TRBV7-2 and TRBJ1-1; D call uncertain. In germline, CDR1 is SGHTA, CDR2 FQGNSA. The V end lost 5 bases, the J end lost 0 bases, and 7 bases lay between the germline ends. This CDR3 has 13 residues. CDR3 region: CASSPHMNTEAFF. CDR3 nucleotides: TGTGCCAGCAGCCCCCACATGAACACTGAAGCTTTCTTT. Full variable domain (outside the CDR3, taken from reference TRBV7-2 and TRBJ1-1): GAGVSQSPSNKVTEKGKDVELRCDPISGHTALYWYRQSLGQGLEFLIYFQGNSAPDKSGLPSDRFSAERTGGSVSTLTIQRTQQEDSAVYLCASSPHMNTEAFFGQGTRLTVV.

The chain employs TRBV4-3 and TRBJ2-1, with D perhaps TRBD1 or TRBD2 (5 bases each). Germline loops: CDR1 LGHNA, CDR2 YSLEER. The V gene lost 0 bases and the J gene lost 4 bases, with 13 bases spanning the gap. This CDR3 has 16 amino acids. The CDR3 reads CASSQELSGQYNEQFF. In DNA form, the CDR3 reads TGCGCCAGCAGCCAAGAACTTTCGGGGCAATACAATGAGCAGTTCTTC.

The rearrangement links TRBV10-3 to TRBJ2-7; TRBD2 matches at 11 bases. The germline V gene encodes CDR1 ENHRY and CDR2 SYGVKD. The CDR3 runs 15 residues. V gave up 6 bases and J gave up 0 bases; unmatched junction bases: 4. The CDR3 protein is CAIRTSGGSSYEQYF. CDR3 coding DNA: TGTGCCATCAGAACTAGCGGGGGCAGCTCCTACGAGCAGTACTTC.